The sequence of this T cell receptor beta chain was determined in a study of T cells in Graves' hyperthyroidism and ophthalmopathy. Germline V gives CDR1 SNHLY, CDR2 FYNNEI. This CDR3 is 15 amino acids long. The junction had 7 bases not matched to a gene; V was cut back by 4 bases and J by 6 bases. The source material, RNA transcripts, was used to amplify TCR beta CDR3 regions. Initially, a first-round RT-PCR of the TCR CDR3 employed the HTBI primer set. TCRdb itself ran the multiplex PCR reads through MiXCR, one entry per CDR3 protein. The sample carries a few hundred thousand distinct CDR3 sequences, more than 15% recorded once.

The chain is built from TRBV2 and TRBJ2-3, with 10 nucleotides matching TRBD2. The TCR sequence derives from a woman aged 25-40 years with Graves' hyperthyroidism. The sequenced material came from blood. Here the CDR3 DNA reads TGTGCCAGCAGTGCCCAGCGGGGGGGGCTGGATACGCAGTATTTT. Its translation is CASSAQRGGLDTQYF.